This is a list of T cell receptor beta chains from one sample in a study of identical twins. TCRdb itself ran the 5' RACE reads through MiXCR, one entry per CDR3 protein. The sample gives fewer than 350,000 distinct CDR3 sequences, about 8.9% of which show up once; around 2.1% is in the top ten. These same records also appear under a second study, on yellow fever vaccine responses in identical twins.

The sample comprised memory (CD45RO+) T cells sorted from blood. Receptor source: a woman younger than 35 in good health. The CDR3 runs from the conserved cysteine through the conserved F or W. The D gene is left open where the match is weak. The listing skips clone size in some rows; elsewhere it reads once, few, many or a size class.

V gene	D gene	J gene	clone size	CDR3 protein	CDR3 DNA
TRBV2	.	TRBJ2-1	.	CASSEEGGNNEQFF	TGTGCCAGCAGTGAGGAGGGAGGTAACAATGAGCAGTTCTTC
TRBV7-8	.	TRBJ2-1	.	CASSLGPTSPSSYNEQFF	TGTGCCAGCAGCTTAGGCCCCACTAGTCCCAGCTCCTACAATGAGCAGTTCTTC
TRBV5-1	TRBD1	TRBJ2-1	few	CASSLGGQGFNEQFF	TGCGCCAGCAGCTTGGGGGGACAGGGGTTCAATGAGCAGTTCTTC
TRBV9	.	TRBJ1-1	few	CASDKPNTEAFF	TGTGCCAGCGACAAGCCTAACACTGAAGCTTTCTTT
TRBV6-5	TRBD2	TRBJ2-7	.	CASSYRAGAYEQYF	TGTGCCAGCAGTTACCGAGCGGGGGCCTACGAGCAGTACTTC
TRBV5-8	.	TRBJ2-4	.	CASSLAYLGSGNIQYF	TGTGCCAGCAGCTTGGCATACCTAGGGTCGGGAAACATTCAGTACTTC
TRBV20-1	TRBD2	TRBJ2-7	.	CSARDGSGRAALYEQYF	TGCAGTGCTAGAGATGGTAGCGGGAGGGCCGCTCTCTACGAGCAGTACTTC
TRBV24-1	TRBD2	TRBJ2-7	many	CATTIAGGPYEQYF	TGTGCCACCACTATAGCGGGAGGGCCCTACGAGCAGTACTTC
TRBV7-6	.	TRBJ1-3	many	CASSLEAVSASGNTIYF	TGTGCCAGCAGCTTAGAGGCGGTATCAGCGTCTGGAAACACCATATATTTT
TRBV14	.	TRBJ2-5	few	CASSVQGGEKTQYF	TGTGCCAGCAGCGTCCAGGGTGGCGAAAAGACCCAGTACTTC
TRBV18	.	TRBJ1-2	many	CASSLDIQLGYTF	TGTGCCAGCTCATTGGACATTCAATTAGGTTACACCTTC
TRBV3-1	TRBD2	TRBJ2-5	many	CASSQWTSGRADQETQYF	TGTGCCAGCAGCCAATGGACTAGCGGGAGGGCTGACCAAGAGACCCAGTACTTC
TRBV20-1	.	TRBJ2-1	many	CSANQQGHEQFF	TGCAGTGCAAACCAACAGGGCCATGAGCAGTTCTTC
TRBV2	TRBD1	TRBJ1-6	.	CASRGQGNNSPLHF	TGTGCCAGCAGGGGACAGGGAAATAATTCACCCCTCCACTTT
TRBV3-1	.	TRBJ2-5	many	CASSQAFRETQYF	TGTGCCAGCAGCCAAGCGTTCAGGGAGACCCAGTACTTC
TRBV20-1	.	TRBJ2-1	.	CTVRGASDHEQFF	TGCACCGTCCGGGGCGCGTCGGACCATGAGCAGTTCTTC
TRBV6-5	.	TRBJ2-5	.	CASSAIAGTQYF	TGTGCCAGCAGCGCGATCGCAGGGACCCAGTACTTC
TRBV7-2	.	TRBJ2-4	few	CASSLEASRHIQYF	TGTGCCAGCAGCTTAGAAGCCTCGCGACACATTCAGTACTTC
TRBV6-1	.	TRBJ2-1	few	CASREIWADNEQFF	TGTGCCAGCCGAGAAATTTGGGCCGACAATGAGCAGTTCTTC
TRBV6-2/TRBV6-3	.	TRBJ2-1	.	CASRAPGGISYNEQFF	TGTGCCAGCAGGGCCCCTGGCGGGATCTCCTACAATGAGCAGTTCTTC
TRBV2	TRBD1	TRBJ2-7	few	CASMGDSYEQYF	TGTGCCAGCATGGGGGACAGCTACGAGCAGTACTTC
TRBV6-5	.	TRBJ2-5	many	CASSYGHGKETQYF	TGTGCCAGCAGTTACGGGCACGGTAAAGAGACCCAGTACTTC
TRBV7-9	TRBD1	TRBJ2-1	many	CASSLAPGQGYNEQFF	TGTGCCAGCAGCTTAGCGCCGGGACAGGGATACAATGAGCAGTTCTTC
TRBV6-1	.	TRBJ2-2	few	CASRSGDSTGELFF	TGTGCCAGCAGATCGGGAGATAGCACCGGGGAGCTGTTTTTT
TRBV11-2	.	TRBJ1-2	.	CASSLAWGQWTYF	TGTGCCAGCAGCTTGGCGTGGGGACAATGGACTTACTTC
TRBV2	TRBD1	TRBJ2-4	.	CASTLGQGQNIQYF	TGTGCCAGCACCCTTGGACAGGGGCAAAACATTCAGTACTTC
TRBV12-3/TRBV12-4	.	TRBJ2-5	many	CASSSEETQYF	TGTGCCAGCAGCTCCGAAGAGACCCAGTACTTC
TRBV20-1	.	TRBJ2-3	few	CSARGELSWDTQYF	TGCAGTGCTAGAGGGGAGTTGTCGTGGGATACGCAGTATTTT
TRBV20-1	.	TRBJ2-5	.	CSARDWRVPQETQYF	TGCAGTGCTAGAGATTGGCGGGTGCCGCAAGAGACCCAGTACTTC
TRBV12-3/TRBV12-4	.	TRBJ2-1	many	CASSLDRLSNEQFF	TGTGCCAGCAGTTTAGACAGGCTCTCCAATGAGCAGTTCTTC
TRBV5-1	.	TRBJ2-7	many	CASSLRPIDQGPEQYF	TGCGCCAGCAGCTTGCGCCCGATAGATCAGGGTCCCGAGCAGTACTTC